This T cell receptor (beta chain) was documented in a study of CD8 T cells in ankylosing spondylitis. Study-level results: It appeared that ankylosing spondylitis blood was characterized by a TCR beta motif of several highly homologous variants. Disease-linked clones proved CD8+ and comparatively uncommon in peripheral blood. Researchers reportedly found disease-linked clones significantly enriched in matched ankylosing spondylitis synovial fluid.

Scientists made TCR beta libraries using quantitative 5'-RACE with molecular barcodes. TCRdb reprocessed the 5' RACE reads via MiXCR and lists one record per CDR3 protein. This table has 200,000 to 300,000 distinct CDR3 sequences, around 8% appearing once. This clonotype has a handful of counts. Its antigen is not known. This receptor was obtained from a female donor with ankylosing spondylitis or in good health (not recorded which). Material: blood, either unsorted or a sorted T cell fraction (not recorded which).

For the CDR3, the DNA is TGCGCCAGCAGCCAAGTTGGGGTCCCTGGCGAGCAGTACTTC. Its protein is CASSQVGVPGEQYF. This chain links TRBV4-3 with TRBJ2-7; D is unclear. The CDR3 is 14 amino acids. Between the trimmed V and J ends, which lost 1 base and 6 bases, there was a span of 13 bases. Germline V CDR1 and CDR2: LGHNA, YSLEER.